This T cell receptor (beta chain) was sequenced for a study of shared clonotypes between healthy human individuals. Germline values: CDR1 GTSNPN, CDR2 SVGIG (reference sequence). The CDR3 covers 15 residues. Trimming removed 0 bases from V and 0 bases from J, with 6 bases in between. This table comes from immunoSEQ multiplex PCR, and its TCRdb copy is limited to in-frame clones, with some not included. There are roughly 2 million clones in the sample; 95% occur only once, and around 0.13% lies in the top ten. The chain couples TRBV30 to TRBJ2-6, with D maybe TRBD2 (5 bases). Sequenced material: naive CD4+ T cells sorted from blood. The subset here: CD45RA+ positively selected. The sequence derives from a man between 18 and 35 years old in good health. The CDR3 protein is CAWSVRDSGANVLTF. In nucleotides, the CDR3 is TGTGCCTGGAGTGTCCGGGACTCTGGGGCCAACGTCCTGACTTTC.